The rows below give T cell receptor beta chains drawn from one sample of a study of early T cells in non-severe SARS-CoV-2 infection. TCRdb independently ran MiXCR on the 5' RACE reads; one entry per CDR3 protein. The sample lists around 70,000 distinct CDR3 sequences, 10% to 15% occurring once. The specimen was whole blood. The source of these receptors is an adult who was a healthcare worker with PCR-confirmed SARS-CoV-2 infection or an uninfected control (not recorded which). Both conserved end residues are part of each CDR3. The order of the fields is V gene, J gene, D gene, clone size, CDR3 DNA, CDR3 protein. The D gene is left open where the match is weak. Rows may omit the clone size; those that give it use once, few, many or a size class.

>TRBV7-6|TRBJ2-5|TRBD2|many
TGTGCCAGCAGGCAACCTAAAGCGGGACAAGAGACCCAGTACTTC
CASRQPKAGQETQYF
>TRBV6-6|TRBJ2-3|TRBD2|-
TGTGCCAGCAGCCCTAGCGGGGGGAGTGGAAATACGCAGTATTTT
CASSPSGGSGNTQYF
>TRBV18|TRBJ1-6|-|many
TGTGCCAGCTCACCAGGGGCTAATTCACCCCTCCACTTT
CASSPGANSPLHF
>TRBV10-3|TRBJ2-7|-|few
TGTGCCATCAGTGCAGAGGGTTGGGGCGAGCAGTACTTC
CAISAEGWGEQYF
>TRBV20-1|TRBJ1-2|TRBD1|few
TGCAGTGCTATAGACCAGGGACAGACTAACTATGGCTACACCTTC
CSAIDQGQTNYGYTF
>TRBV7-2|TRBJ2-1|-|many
TGTGCCAGCAGCTTAAATGGACCACCGAACAATGAGCAGTTCTTC
CASSLNGPPNNEQFF
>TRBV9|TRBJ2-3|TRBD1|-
TGTGCCAGCAGCCCATGGGGACAGGGTTTGGGCACAGATACGCAGTATTTT
CASSPWGQGLGTDTQYF
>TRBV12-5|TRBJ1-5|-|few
TGTGCTAGTGGTTCGGGGATAAACAGCAATCAGCCCCAGCATTTT
CASGSGINSNQPQHF
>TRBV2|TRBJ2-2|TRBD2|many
TGTGCCAGCGTAACCAGCGGGGTGAACACCGGGGAGCTGTTTTTT
CASVTSGVNTGELFF
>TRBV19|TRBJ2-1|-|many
TGTGCCAGTAGTAGCGGGGGCCTCTACAATGAGCAGTTCTTC
CASSSGGLYNEQFF
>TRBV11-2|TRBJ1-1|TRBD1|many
TGTGCCAGCAGCTTTAGGACAGGGGCGAGAGCCGCCTCCACTGAAGCTTTCTTT
CASSFRTGARAASTEAFF
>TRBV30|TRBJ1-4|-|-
TGTGCCTGGAGTGTACTGGGGGGATGGGGAACTAATGAAAAACTGTTTTTT
CAWSVLGGWGTNEKLFF
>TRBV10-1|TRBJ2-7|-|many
TGCGCCAGCAGTGAGTCTGGGAGCTCCTACGAGCAGTACTTC
CASSESGSSYEQYF
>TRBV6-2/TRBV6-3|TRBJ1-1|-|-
TGTGCCAGCAGGGGACACTTTACAGGGCGCCGGCGGGACACTGAAGCTTTCTTT
CASRGHFTGRRRDTEAFF
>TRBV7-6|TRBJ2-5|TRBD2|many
TGTGCCAGCAGCGTAACCGGGACTAGCGGAGAGACCCAGTACTTC
CASSVTGTSGETQYF
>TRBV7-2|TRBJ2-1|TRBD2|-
TGTGCCAGCAGCTTACAGCCGGCGGGGGCCTACAATGAGCAGTTCTTC
CASSLQPAGAYNEQFF
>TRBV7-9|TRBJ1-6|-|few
TGTGCCAGCAGCCCGCGGACGGATTATAATTCACCCCTCCACTTT
CASSPRTDYNSPLHF
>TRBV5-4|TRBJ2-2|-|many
TGTGCCAGCAGCTTGGGCAGGGAAGGCACCGGGGAGCTGTTTTTT
CASSLGREGTGELFF
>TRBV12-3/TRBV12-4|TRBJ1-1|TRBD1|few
TGTGCCAGCAGAAGACAGGGTTGGAACACTGAAGCTTTCTTT
CASRRQGWNTEAFF
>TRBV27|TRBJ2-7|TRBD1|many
TGTGCCAGCATCAGGACAGGGGGTTCCTACGAGCAGTACTTC
CASIRTGGSYEQYF
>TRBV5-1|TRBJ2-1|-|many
TGCGCCAGCGGACTCCAAGGGGAGCCCTACAATGAGCAGTTCTTC
CASGLQGEPYNEQFF
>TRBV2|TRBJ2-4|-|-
TGTGCCAGCAGTGAAACCGGGGAGAGTGGCATTCAGTACTTC
CASSETGESGIQYF
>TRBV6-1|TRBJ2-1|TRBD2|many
TGTGCCAGTACTAGCGGGGGGGGCTCCTACAATGAGCAGTTCTTC
CASTSGGGSYNEQFF
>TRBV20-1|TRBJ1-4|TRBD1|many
TGCAGTGCTAGTATGCCGGGACAGGGGACTGAAAAACTGTTTTTT
CSASMPGQGTEKLFF
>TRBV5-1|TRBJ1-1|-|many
TGCGCCAGCAGCTTTGGACAGCGGAACACTGAAGCTTTCTTT
CASSFGQRNTEAFF
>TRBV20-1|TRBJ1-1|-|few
TGCAGTGCGGGGAAAGGGGGAGTGAACACTGAAGCTTTCTTT
CSAGKGGVNTEAFF
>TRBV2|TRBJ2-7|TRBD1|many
TGTGCCAGCAGAGAGACAGGGGGCGCGGTGAACGAGCAGTACTTC
CASRETGGAVNEQYF
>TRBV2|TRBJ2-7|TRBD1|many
TGTGCCAGCACCCGTTTAGGGCGACAGGGATCAGGCGAGCAGTACTTC
CASTRLGRQGSGEQYF
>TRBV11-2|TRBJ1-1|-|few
TGTGCCAGCAGCCCTCACAGGGAAACAGTCGAAGCTTTCTTT
CASSPHRETVEAFF
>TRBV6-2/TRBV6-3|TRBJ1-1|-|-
TGTGCCAGCAGTGGCCGCACGTTTGAAGCTTTCTTT
CASSGRTFEAFF
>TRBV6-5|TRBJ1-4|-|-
TGTGCCAGCAGCCCGCAATTCCACTCACAGAAACTGTTTTTT
CASSPQFHSQKLFF
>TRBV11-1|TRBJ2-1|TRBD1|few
TGTGCCAGCAGCAGACGACAGGGCTATGAGCAGTTCTTC
CASSRRQGYEQFF
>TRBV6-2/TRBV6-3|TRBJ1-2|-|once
TGTGCCAGCAGTCTTCGACAGCCTACTAACTATGGCTACACCTTC
CASSLRQPTNYGYTF
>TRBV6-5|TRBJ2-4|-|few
TGTGCCAGCAGTTACTCGATGGCAGCTAAAAACATTCAGTACTTC
CASSYSMAAKNIQYF
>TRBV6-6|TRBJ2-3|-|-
TGTGCCAGCATCAAGGGGGAGGCAGATACGCAGTATTTT
CASIKGEADTQYF
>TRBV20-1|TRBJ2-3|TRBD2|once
TGCAGTGCACGGACTAGCGGGGGCAGCACAGATACGCAGTATTTT
CSARTSGGSTDTQYF
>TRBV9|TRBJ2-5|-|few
TGTGCCAGCAGCGTAGGGTCCAGACAAGAGACCCAGTACTTC
CASSVGSRQETQYF
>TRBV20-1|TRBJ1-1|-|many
TGCAGTGCTCGCACCGCAGGGAACACTGAAGCTTTCTTT
CSARTAGNTEAFF
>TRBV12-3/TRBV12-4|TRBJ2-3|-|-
TGTGCCAGCAGTTCAGGGTTCTCTAGCACAGATACGCAGTATTTT
CASSSGFSSTDTQYF
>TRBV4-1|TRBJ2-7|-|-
TGCGCCAGCAGCCTCAGGGGCAATTCGGCCTACGAGCAGTACTTC
CASSLRGNSAYEQYF
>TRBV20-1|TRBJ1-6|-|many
TGCAGTGCTGGGGATGGGACGGTGACGCGTCCCCTCCACTTT
CSAGDGTVTRPLHF
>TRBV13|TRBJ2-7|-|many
TGTGCCAGCAGCTCCAGGGGTTACGAGCAGTACTTC
CASSSRGYEQYF